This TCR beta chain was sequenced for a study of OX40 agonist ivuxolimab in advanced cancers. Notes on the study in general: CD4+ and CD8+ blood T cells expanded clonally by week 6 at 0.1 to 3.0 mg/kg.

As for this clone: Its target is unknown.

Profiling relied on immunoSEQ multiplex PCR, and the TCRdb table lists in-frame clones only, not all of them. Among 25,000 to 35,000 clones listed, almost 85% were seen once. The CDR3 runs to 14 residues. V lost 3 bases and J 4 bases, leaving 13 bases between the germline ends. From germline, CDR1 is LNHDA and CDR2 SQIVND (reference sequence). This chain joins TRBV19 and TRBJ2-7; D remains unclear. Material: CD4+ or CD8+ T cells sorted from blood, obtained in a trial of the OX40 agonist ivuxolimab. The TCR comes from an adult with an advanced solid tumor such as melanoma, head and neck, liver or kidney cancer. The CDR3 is CASSIAGLGYEQYF. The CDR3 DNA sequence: TGTGCCAGTAGTATTGCTGGGTTGGGGTACGAGCAGTACTTC.